This T cell receptor (beta chain) was sequenced during a study of blood T cells in healthy people across ages. Study-wide results and caveats: Age showed a roughly linear inverse relationship with TCR beta diversity per million T cells.

As for this clonotype: Its target is unknown.

The CDR3 has 16 amino acids. Germline CDR1 reads SNHLY; CDR2 reads FYNNEI. The ends were cut back, 0 bases at V and 4 bases at J, with 10 bases in the middle. The use of a sample-barcoded 5' primer and a J-beta primer mix characterized a second PCR of roughly 6 to 11 cycles. Each cDNA was tagged by a template-switch adaptor containing 12 random nucleotides. TCRdb ran MiXCR on the 5' RACE reads and lists one entry per CDR3 protein. The sample consists of about 730,000 distinct CDR3 sequences, roughly two fifths of them appearing once. Sequenced material: blood. This clonotype was obtained from a woman in her fifties or sixties in good health. The chain couples TRBV2 to TRBJ2-6; D uncertain. CDR3 amino acids: CASSEAASSGANVLTF. In nucleotides, the CDR3 is TGTGCCAGCAGTGAAGCAGCCTCGTCAGGGGCCAACGTCCTGACTTTC.